These 27 T cell receptor beta chains were all obtained from the same sample, sequenced in a study of OX40 agonist ivuxolimab in advanced cancers. Assay used: immunoSEQ multiplex PCR; TCRdb lists only in-frame clones, some missing. The data show 90,000 to 100,000 clones, 75% to 90% seen once. The material was CD4+ or CD8+ T cells sorted from blood, obtained in a trial of the OX40 agonist ivuxolimab. The receptors here all came from an adult with an advanced solid tumor such as melanoma, head and neck, liver or kidney cancer.

This clone occurred once. The chain employs TRBV6-4 and TRBJ2-1; 10 bases are shared with TRBD2. Germline CDR1 is MRHNA and CDR2 is SNTAGT. The CDR3 totals 18 residues. V lost 2 bases, J lost 7 bases, and 14 bases stayed unmatched. CDR3 protein: CASSDGTSGISFGNEQFF. The CDR3 DNA reads as TGTGCCAGCAGTGACGGTACTAGCGGGATCTCGTTCGGGAATGAGCAGTTCTTC.

The rearrangement links TRBV4-3 to TRBJ2-3; D is ambiguous. Deletions cut 4 bases from V and 4 bases from J, with 15 bases between. The germline CDR1 and CDR2 sequences are LGHNA and YSLEER. This CDR3 contains 15 residues. CDR3 bases: TGCGCCAGCAGCCCCGCCCTGAGGCGCGCAGATACGCAGTATTTT. Protein sequence: CASSPALRRADTQYF.

The chain employs TRBV19 and TRBJ1-3, with D possibly being TRBD1 (6 bases). CDR1 is LNHDA, CDR2 SQIVND, per germline (reference sequence). The CDR3 spans 14 residues. V was shortened by 5 bases and J by 0 bases, with 8 bases between the two germline ends. The CDR3 nucleotides read TGTGCCAGTAGTGACAGGATCTCTGGAAACACCATATATTTT. This gives the protein CASSDRISGNTIYF.

V and J are TRBV5-1 and TRBJ2-1; 10 bases are a match to TRBD2. V was pared by 1 base and J by 8 bases, with 3 bases of the junction left unmatched. There are 14 residues in the CDR3. Germline lookup yields CDR1 SGHRS and CDR2 YFSETQ. CDR3 DNA: TGCGCCAGCAGCTTGTCTAGCGGGAGAGATGAGCAGTTCTTC. Its translation: CASSLSSGRDEQFF.

The genes are TRBV4-2 and TRBJ1-2; no clear D gene. Trimming removed 1 base from V and 3 bases from J, with 9 bases in between. Germline V lookup: CDR1 LGHNA, CDR2 YNFKEQ. The CDR3 sequence is 14 residues long. The CDR3 DNA reads TGTGCCAGCAGCCAAGGGGAGATGTACTATGGCTACACCTTC. Its protein is CASSQGEMYYGYTF.

The chain employs TRBV6-5 and TRBJ2-1; 12 nucleotides agree with TRBD2. Losses at the gene ends were 0 bases for V and 15 bases for J; bases not matched to a gene: 6. The CDR3 extends over 14 amino acids. The V gene's germline CDR1 is MNHEY and CDR2 SVGAGI. The CDR3 reads CASSYSTSGSLWFF. CDR3 coding DNA: TGTGCCAGCAGTTACTCGACTAGCGGGAGTTTGTGGTTCTTC.

The chain is built from TRBV18 and TRBJ2-5, with TRBD2 as a possible D gene (5 bases). The germline V and J ends were trimmed by 6 bases and 0 bases, with 8 bases remaining between them. Germline loops: CDR1 KGHSH, CDR2 LQKENI. The CDR3 extends over 13 amino acids. The CDR3 sequence: CASSQRDQETQYF. The CDR3 DNA sequence: TGTGCCAGCTCGCAGAGGGACCAAGAGACCCAGTACTTC. The variable domain in full, with the rest retrieved from reference TRBV18 and TRBJ2-5, is NAGVMQNPRHLVRRRGQEARLRCSPMKGHSHVYWYRQLPEEGLKFMVYLQKENIIDESGMPKERFSAEFPKEGPSILRIQQVVRGDSAAYFCASSQRDQETQYFGPGTRLLVL.

The chain has TRBV2 and TRBJ2-1; a weak D match, TRBD2 (6 bases). Germline CDR1 and CDR2: SNHLY and FYNNEI. The CDR3 runs 12 residues. The germline V and J ends were trimmed by 3 bases and 7 bases, with 7 bases remaining between them. The CDR3 coding sequence is TGTGCCAGCAGTGAGGGGGGAAATGAGCAGTTCTTC. As protein: CASSEGGNEQFF.

The chain couples TRBV29-1 to TRBJ1-1; 7 positions match TRBD1. Trimming cost V 7 bases and J 1 base; bases outside gene matches: 3. The germline gives CDR1 SQVTM, CDR2 ANQGSEA. The CDR3 contains 12 residues. The CDR3 bases are TGCAGCGGCCGACAGGGGAACACTGAAGCTTTCTTT. The encoded protein is CSGRQGNTEAFF.

DNA for the CDR3: TGTGCCAGCAGTCCAGGGGACTATGGCTACACCTTC. This codes for CASSPGDYGYTF. The rearrangement uses TRBV28 and TRBJ1-2; TRBD1 is a possible D gene (6 bases). The CDR3 extends over 12 amino acids. CDR1 is MDHEN, CDR2 SYDVKM, per germline. V was shortened by 5 bases and J by 3 bases, with 7 bases between the two germline ends.

The chain combines TRBV29-1 with TRBJ1-3; the D is unclear. Germline V gives CDR1 SQVTM, CDR2 ANQGSEA. The V and J ends lost 2 bases and 4 bases respectively, with 9 bases between them. This CDR3 region has 13 residues. The CDR3 is CSVEPAGGNTIYF. The CDR3 DNA reads as TGCAGCGTTGAACCCGCGGGGGGAAACACCATATATTTT.

The chain couples TRBV25-1 to TRBJ2-3; D is uncertain. The CDR3 is made up of 13 amino acids. The germline V gene has CDR1 MGHDK and CDR2 SYGVNS. Trimming took off 10 bases at V and 3 bases at J, with 14 bases between the two ends. CDR3: CAIKSDGTDTQYF. The CDR3 nucleotides are TGTGCCATCAAGAGCGACGGAACAGATACGCAGTATTTT. Drawing the rest from reference TRBV25-1 and TRBJ2-3, the complete variable domain is EADIYQTPRYLVIGTGKKITLECSQTMGHDKMYWYQQDPGMELHLIHYSYGVNSTEKGDLSSESTVSRIRTEHFPLTLESARPSHTSQYLCAIKSDGTDTQYFGPGTRLTVL.

The chain carries TRBV9 and TRBJ2-6, with D maybe TRBD2 (5 bases). This CDR3 region has 16 residues. Germline-derived CDR1 and CDR2 are SGDLS and YYNGEE. V lost 3 bases to trimming and J lost 0 bases, with 10 bases between them. CDR3 in DNA: TGTGCCAGCAGCGCTTGGGCGGGCTCTGGGGCCAACGTCCTGACTTTC. Translating it yields CASSAWAGSGANVLTF.

The V call is TRBV27, the J call TRBJ2-7; the match to TRBD2 covers 7 bases. This CDR3 is built from 13 residues. Per the germline V gene, CDR1 is MNHEY and CDR2 is SMNVEV (reference sequence). The CDR3 loop is CSSGRELNYEQYF. The CDR3 DNA is TGTTCCTCGGGGCGGGAGCTAAACTACGAGCAGTACTTC.

This chain uses TRBV30 with TRBJ2-5; the D gene is possibly TRBD2 (6 bases). The CDR3 contains 13 residues. CDR1 GTSNPN and CDR2 SVGIG come from the germline V gene (reference sequence). V was shortened by 2 bases and J by 5 bases, with 12 bases between the two germline ends. The CDR3 DNA reads TGTGCCTGGAGTATGGGACTCCTCGAGACCCAGTACTTC. Protein sequence: CAWSMGLLETQYF.

This clone was detected once. The CDR3 here is CASSLAALNSNEKLFF. The CDR3 DNA is TGTGCCAGCAGTCTTGCAGCCCTCAACTCTAATGAAAAACTGTTTTTT. The chain joins TRBV27 to TRBJ1-4; D remains ambiguous. Looked up from germline, CDR1 is MNHEY and CDR2 is SMNVEV (reference sequence). The CDR3 is 16 residues long. V was trimmed by 5 bases and J by 3 bases, leaving 16 bases between them.

This chain uses TRBV5-1 with TRBJ2-5; no firm D call. The CDR3 sequence is 13 residues long. The germline CDR1 and CDR2 sequences are SGHRS and YFSETQ. V gave up 0 bases and J gave up 5 bases, with 8 bases separating them. Here the CDR3 reads CASSLALKETQYF. CDR3 nucleotide sequence: TGCGCCAGCAGCTTGGCCTTAAAGGAGACCCAGTACTTC. The whole variable domain, filled in from reference TRBV5-1 and TRBJ2-5, reads KAGVTQTPRYLIKTRGQQVTLSCSPISGHRSVSWYQQTPGQGLQFLFEYFSETQRNKGNFPGRFSGRQFSNSRSEMNVSTLELGDSALYLCASSLALKETQYFGPGTRLLVL.

The V call is TRBV5-1, the J call TRBJ1-1; D is undetermined. From germline, CDR1 is SGHRS and CDR2 YFSETQ. V shed 1 base and J shed 1 base, with 5 bases lying between them. The CDR3 is 13 amino acids. The CDR3 is CASSLPQNTEAFF. The CDR3 region has the DNA TGCGCCAGCAGCTTGCCCCAGAACACTGAAGCTTTCTTT.

The rearrangement links TRBV28 to TRBJ1-4, with a tentative D call TRBD1 (6 bases). V gave up 7 bases and J gave up 7 bases, with 19 bases separating them. The CDR3 loop spans 15 amino acids. Germline CDR1 is MDHEN and CDR2 is SYDVKM. The CDR3 loop is CASTLDSLQPEKLFF. CDR3 DNA: TGTGCCAGCACCCTGGACAGTCTTCAGCCTGAAAAACTGTTTTTT.

The CDR3 DNA reads as TGCGCCAGCAGCTTGAGGGGCGGCGATCAGCCCCAGCATTTT. Its translation is CASSLRGGDQPQHF. This sequence joins TRBV5-1 and TRBJ1-5; a weak D match, TRBD1 (5 bases). This CDR3 region has 14 residues. V gave up 1 base and J gave up 5 bases, with 10 bases separating them. CDR1 is SGHRS, CDR2 YFSETQ, per germline.

The chain couples TRBV28 to TRBJ2-1; no firm D call. V lost 6 bases and J 5 bases, leaving 11 bases between the germline ends. The length of the CDR3 is 13 residues. Germline assignment: CDR1 MDHEN and CDR2 SYDVKM. The CDR3 coding sequence is TGTGCCAGCAGCCCCCCCGTCCACAATGAGCAGTTCTTC. Encoded protein: CASSPPVHNEQFF.

This clone has a single count. The gene calls are TRBV7-9 and TRBJ1-1, with D possibly TRBD1 on 6 matching bases. CDR1 SEHNR and CDR2 FQNEAQ come from the germline V gene (reference sequence). Trimming removed 1 base from V and 8 bases from J, with 11 bases in between. The CDR3 runs to 13 residues. CDR3 nucleotide sequence: TGTGCCAGCAGCTTAGAGTGGGGGCGGGAAGCTTTCTTT. Translated, it gives CASSLEWGREAFF.

The chain joins TRBV28 to TRBJ2-1; no firm D call. Deletions cut 5 bases from V and 8 bases from J, with 16 bases between. The germline V gene encodes CDR1 MDHEN and CDR2 SYDVKM. The CDR3 sequence is 14 residues long. DNA for the CDR3: TGTGCCAGCAGTCGGACCCCTCCGGTGGATGAGCAGTTCTTC. It encodes CASSRTPPVDEQFF.

This clone was recorded once. The genes are TRBV7-6 and TRBJ1-3, with TRBD1 identical over 7 bases. J lost 0 bases, V lost 6 bases, and 5 bases had no gene match. The length of the CDR3 is 15 residues. Germline CDR1 SGHVS, CDR2 FNYEAQ. CDR3 amino acids: CASSERDSSGNTIYF. The CDR3, as DNA: TGTGCCAGCAGTGAGAGGGACAGCTCTGGAAACACCATATATTTT.

The chain is built from TRBV28 and TRBJ2-7, with D possibly TRBD1 on 6 matching bases. Germline V gives CDR1 MDHEN, CDR2 SYDVKM. There are 16 residues in the CDR3. Trimming shortened V by 5 bases and J by 2 bases, and 19 bases separated the two germline ends. CDR3 DNA sequence: TGTGCCAGCAGTAGACGATACAGGGCCCCAACCTACGAGCAGTACTTC. This sequence encodes CASSRRYRAPTYEQYF.

CDR3 nucleotides: TGTGCCAGCAGCTTTTGGGGAAGCACTGAAGCTTTCTTT. Its protein is CASSFWGSTEAFF. The chain joins TRBV11-2 to TRBJ1-1; D is ambiguous. There are 13 residues in the CDR3. Germline V gene lookup returns CDR1 SGHAT and CDR2 FQNNGV. The V and J ends lost 3 bases and 4 bases respectively, with 9 bases between them.

V gene TRBV18 combines with J gene TRBJ2-2, with TRBD1 matching over 7 bases. The trim removed 6 bases at V and 1 base at J, leaving 8 bases unmatched. The CDR3 loop spans 16 amino acids. Per the germline V gene, CDR1 is KGHSH and CDR2 is LQKENI. The CDR3 reads CASSRPGQVNTGELFF. As DNA, the CDR3 is TGTGCCAGCTCCCGACCAGGACAGGTGAACACCGGGGAGCTGTTTTTT.